This T cell receptor beta chain was sequenced during a study of identical twins. This CDR3 contains 13 residues. Germline V lookup: CDR1 KGHSH, CDR2 LQKENI. Trimming stripped 1 base from V and 4 bases from J, with 7 bases between. Unique molecular identifiers were present on the cDNA, which also gained a universal primer site by template switching. TCRdb fed the 5' RACE reads into MiXCR, producing one record per CDR3 protein. Of 540,000 or so distinct CDR3 sequences listed, approximately 20% are singletons. The same specimen was also included in a second study, on yellow fever vaccine responses in identical twins.

The sample consisted of CD4+ T cells sorted from blood. The receptor was isolated from a woman between 18 and 30 years old in good health. This sequence joins TRBV18 and TRBJ1-2; D unclear. In DNA form, the CDR3 reads TGTGCCAGCTCACCACAGGGCCTCTATGGCTACACCTTC. It specifies CASSPQGLYGYTF.